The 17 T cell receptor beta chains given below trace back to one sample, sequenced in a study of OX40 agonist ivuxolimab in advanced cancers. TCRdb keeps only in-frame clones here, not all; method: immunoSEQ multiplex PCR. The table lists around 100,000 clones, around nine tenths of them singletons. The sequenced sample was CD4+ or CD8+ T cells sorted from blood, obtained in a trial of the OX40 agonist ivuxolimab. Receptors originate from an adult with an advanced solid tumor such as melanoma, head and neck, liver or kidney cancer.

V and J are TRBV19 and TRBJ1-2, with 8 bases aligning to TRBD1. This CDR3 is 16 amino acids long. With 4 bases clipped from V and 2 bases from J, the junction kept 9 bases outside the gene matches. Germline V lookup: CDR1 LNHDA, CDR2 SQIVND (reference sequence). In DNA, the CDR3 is TGTGCCAGTAGTACAGGGGGGACAGGTGACAACTATGGCTACACCTTC. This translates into CASSTGGTGDNYGYTF.

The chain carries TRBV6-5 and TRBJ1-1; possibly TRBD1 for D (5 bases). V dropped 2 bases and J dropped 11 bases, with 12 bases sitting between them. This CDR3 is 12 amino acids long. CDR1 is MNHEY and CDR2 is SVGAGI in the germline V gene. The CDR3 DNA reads TGTGCCAGCAGTTACCGTGGGGGGGTGGCTTTCTTT. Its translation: CASSYRGGVAFF.

As DNA, the CDR3 is TGTGCCAGCAGCGTAGGGGATGGAATCGGGGAGCTGTTTTTT. This gives the protein CASSVGDGIGELFF. The gene calls are TRBV9 and TRBJ2-2; no clear D gene. Germline-derived CDR1 and CDR2 are SGDLS and YYNGEE. V lost 0 bases to trimming and J lost 7 bases, with 10 bases between them. CDR3 length equals 14 residues.

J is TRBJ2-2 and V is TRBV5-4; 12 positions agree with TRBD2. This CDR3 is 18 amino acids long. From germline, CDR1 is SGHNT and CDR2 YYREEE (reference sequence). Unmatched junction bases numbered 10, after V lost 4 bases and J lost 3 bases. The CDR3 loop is CASSPSASSGRDTGELFF. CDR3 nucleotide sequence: TGTGCCAGCAGCCCCTCCGCCTCTAGCGGGAGGGACACCGGGGAGCTGTTTTTT. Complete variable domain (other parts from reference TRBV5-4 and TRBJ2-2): ETGVTQSPTHLIKTRGQQVTLRCSSQSGHNTVSWYQQALGQGPQFIFQYYREEENGRGNFPPRFSGLQFPNYSSELNVNALELDDSALYLCASSPSASSGRDTGELFFGEGSRLTVL.

The CDR3 region has the DNA TGTGCCAGCAGCGTAGCCCCAGCCTACAATGAGCAGTTCTTC. As protein: CASSVAPAYNEQFF. This chain connects TRBV9 to TRBJ2-1; D ambiguous. This CDR3 has 14 residues. CDR1 SGDLS and CDR2 YYNGEE come from the germline V gene. V dropped 0 bases and J dropped 2 bases, with 6 bases sitting between them. Using reference TRBV9 and TRBJ2-1 for the parts outside the CDR3, the full variable domain is DSGVTQTPKHLITATGQRVTLRCSPRSGDLSVYWYQQSLDQGLQFLIQYYNGEERAKGNILERFSAQQFPDLHSELNLSSLELGDSALYFCASSVAPAYNEQFFGPGTRLTVL.

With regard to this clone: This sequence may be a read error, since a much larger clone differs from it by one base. The CDR3 region has the DNA TGTGCCAGCAGACAGGAAGAGACCCAGTACTTC. Translating it yields CASRQEETQYF. The chain couples TRBV2 to TRBJ2-5; D may be TRBD1 (5 bases). CDR3 size: 11 residues. Germline CDR1 SNHLY, CDR2 FYNNEI. V lost 6 bases and J lost 3, with 5 bases in between. Combining the CDR3 with reference TRBV2 and TRBJ2-5 gives the whole variable domain EPEVTQTPSHQVTQMGQEVILRCVPISNHLYFYWYRQILGQKVEFLVSFYNNEISEKSEIFDDQFSVERPDGSNFTLKIRSTKLEDSAMYFCASRQEETQYFGPGTRLLVL.

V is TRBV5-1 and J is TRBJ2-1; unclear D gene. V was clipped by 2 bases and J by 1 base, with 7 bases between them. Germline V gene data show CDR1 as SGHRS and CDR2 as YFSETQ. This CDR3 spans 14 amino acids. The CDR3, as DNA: TGCGCCAGCAGCTTAACAGCTTCCTACAATGAGCAGTTCTTC. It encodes CASSLTASYNEQFF.

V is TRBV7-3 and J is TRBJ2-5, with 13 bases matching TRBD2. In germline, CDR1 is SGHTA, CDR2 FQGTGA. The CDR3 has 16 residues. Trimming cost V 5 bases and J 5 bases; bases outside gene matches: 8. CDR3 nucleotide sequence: TGTGCCAGCAGCAAAGGACTAGCGGGGGAAGGGGAGACCCAGTACTTC. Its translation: CASSKGLAGEGETQYF.

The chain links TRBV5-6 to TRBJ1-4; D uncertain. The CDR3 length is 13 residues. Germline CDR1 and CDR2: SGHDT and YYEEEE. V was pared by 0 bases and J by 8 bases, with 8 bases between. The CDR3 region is CASSLANGEKLFF. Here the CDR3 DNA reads TGTGCCAGCAGCTTGGCCAACGGCGAAAAACTGTTTTTT.

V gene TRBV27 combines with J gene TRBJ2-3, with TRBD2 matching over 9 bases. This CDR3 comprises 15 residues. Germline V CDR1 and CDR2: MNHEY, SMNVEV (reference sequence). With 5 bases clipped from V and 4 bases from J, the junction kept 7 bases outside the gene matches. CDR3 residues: CASSPLSGGADTQYF. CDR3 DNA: TGTGCCAGCAGTCCCCTTAGCGGGGGAGCAGATACGCAGTATTTT.

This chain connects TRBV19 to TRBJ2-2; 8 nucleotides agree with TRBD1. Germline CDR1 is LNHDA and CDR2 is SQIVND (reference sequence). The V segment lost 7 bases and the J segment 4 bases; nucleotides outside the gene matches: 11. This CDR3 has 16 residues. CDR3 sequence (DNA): TGTGCCAGTACCAACCCCAGGGGGCTCCCCACCGGGGAGCTGTTTTTT. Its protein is CASTNPRGLPTGELFF.

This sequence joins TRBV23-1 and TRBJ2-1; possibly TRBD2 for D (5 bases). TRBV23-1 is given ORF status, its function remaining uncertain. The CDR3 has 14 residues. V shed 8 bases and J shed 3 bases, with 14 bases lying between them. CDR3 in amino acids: CASPPSRGYNEQFF. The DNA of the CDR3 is TGCGCCAGCCCGCCGAGTCGGGGCTACAATGAGCAGTTCTTC.

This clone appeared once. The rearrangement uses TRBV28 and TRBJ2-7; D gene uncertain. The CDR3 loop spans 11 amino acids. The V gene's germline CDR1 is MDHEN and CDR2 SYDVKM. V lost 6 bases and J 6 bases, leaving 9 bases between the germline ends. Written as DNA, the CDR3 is TGTGCCAGCAGGGACCCCAGCGAGCAGTACTTC. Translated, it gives CASRDPSEQYF.

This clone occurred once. CDR3 protein: CASSYSRGGTDTQYF. The CDR3 DNA reads TGTGCCAGCAGTTACTCGAGGGGGGGCACAGATACGCAGTATTTT. The chain couples TRBV6-5 to TRBJ2-3, with D possibly being TRBD1 or TRBD2 (6 bases each). The CDR3 has 15 amino acids. Trimming removed 0 bases from V and 1 base from J, with 8 bases in between. Germline CDR1 is MNHEY and CDR2 is SVGAGI.

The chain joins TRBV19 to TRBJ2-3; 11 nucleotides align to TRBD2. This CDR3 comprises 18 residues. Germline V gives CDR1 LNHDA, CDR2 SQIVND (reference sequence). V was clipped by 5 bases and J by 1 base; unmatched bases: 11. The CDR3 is CASSLQLAGAMGTDTQYF. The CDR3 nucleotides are TGTGCCAGTAGTCTCCAACTAGCGGGAGCAATGGGCACAGATACGCAGTATTTT.

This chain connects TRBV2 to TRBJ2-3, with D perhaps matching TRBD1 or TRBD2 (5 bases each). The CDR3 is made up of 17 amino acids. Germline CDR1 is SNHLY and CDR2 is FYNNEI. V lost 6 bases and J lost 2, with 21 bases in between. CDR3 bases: TGTGCCAGCAGAAGGGGAGTCAGAGACAGTTACACAGATACGCAGTATTTT. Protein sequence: CASRRGVRDSYTDTQYF.

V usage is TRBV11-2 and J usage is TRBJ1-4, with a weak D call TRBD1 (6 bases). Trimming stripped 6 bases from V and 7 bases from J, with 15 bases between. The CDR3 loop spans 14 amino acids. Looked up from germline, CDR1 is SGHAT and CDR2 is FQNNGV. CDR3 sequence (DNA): TGTGCCAGCAGAGGACAGTCCCCTATTGAAAAACTGTTTTTT. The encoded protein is CASRGQSPIEKLFF.